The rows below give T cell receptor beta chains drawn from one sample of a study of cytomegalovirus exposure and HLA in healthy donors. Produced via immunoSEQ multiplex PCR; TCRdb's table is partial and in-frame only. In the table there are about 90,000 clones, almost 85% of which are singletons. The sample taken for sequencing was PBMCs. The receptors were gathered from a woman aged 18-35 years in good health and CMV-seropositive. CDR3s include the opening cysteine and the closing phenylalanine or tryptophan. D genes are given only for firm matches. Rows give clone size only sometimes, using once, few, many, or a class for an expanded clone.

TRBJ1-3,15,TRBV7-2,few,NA,CASSLGPEGGNTIYF,TGTGCCAGCAGCTTAGGCCCAGAGGGAGGAAACACCATATATTTT
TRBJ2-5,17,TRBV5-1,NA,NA,CASSLGSGGGVQETQYF,TGCGCCAGCAGCTTGGGCAGCGGTGGCGGGGTACAAGAGACCCAGTACTTC
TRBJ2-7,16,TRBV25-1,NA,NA,CASSEGALSSSYEQYF,TGTGCCAGCAGTGAGGGGGCGTTGTCAAGCTCCTACGAGCAGTACTTC
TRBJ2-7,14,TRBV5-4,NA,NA,CASSLDQRTYEQYF,TGTGCCAGCAGCTTGGATCAGCGGACCTACGAGCAGTACTTC
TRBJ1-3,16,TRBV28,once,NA,CASSPLGRGAGNTIYF,TGTGCCAGCAGTCCGCTTGGGAGGGGGGCTGGAAACACCATATATTTT
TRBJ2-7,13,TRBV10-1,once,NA,CASSEVRGYEQYF,TGCGCCAGCAGTGAAGTCAGGGGCTACGAGCAGTACTTC
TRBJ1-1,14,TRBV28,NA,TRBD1,CATQHGGQGAEAFF,TGTGCCACTCAACACGGGGGACAGGGGGCTGAAGCTTTCTTT
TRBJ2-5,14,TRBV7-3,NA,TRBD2,CASSLDTGGKTQYF,TGTGCCAGCAGCTTAGACACGGGGGGAAAGACCCAGTACTTC
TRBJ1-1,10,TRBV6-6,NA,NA,CASREGEAFF,TGTGCCAGCAGGGAGGGTGAAGCTTTCTTT
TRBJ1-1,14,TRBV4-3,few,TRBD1,CASSQGDRDAEAFF,TGCGCCAGCAGCCAAGGGGACAGGGACGCTGAAGCTTTCTTT
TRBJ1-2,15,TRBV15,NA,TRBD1,CATSRDRDRGYGYTF,TGTGCCACCAGCAGAGACCGGGACAGGGGGTATGGCTACACCTTC
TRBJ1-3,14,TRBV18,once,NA,CASSPLQGGNTIYF,TGTGCCAGCTCACCGCTACAGGGAGGAAACACCATATATTTT
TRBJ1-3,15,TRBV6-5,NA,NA,CASTRVGGSGNTIYF,TGTGCCAGCACGCGGGTAGGAGGCTCTGGAAACACCATATATTTT
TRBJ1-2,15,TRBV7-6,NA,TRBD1,CASSPHPDRGHGYTF,TGTGCCAGCAGCCCACACCCGGACAGGGGCCATGGCTACACCTTC
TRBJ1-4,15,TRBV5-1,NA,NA,CASSLAQGTAEKLFF,TGCGCCAGCAGCTTGGCGCAGGGCACGGCTGAAAAACTGTTTTTT
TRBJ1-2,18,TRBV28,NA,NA,CASSLLHRMGASNYGYTF,TGTGCCAGCAGTTTACTCCACCGGATGGGGGCCTCTAACTATGGCTACACCTTC
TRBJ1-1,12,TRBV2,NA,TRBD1,CASRDSNTEAFF,TGTGCCAGTAGGGACAGCAACACTGAAGCTTTCTTT
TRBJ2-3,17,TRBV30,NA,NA,CAWSSSFSSSSTDTQYF,TGTGCCTGGAGTTCCTCCTTCTCCAGTTCTAGCACAGATACGCAGTATTTT
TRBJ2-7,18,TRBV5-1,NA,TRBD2,CASSFGIKIGTNHYEQYF,TGCGCCAGCAGCTTTGGTATAAAGATTGGGACTAACCATTACGAGCAGTACTTC
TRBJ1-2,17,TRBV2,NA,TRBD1,CASSEAGGQGANYGYTF,TGTGCCAGCAGTGAAGCGGGTGGACAGGGGGCGAACTATGGCTACACCTTC
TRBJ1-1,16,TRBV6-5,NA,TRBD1,CASSYSIQGDGTEAFF,TGTGCCAGCAGTTACTCGATCCAGGGGGACGGCACTGAAGCTTTCTTT
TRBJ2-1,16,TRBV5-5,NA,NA,CASSSPGRAIYNEQFF,TGTGCCAGCAGCTCACCCGGGCGGGCCATATACAATGAGCAGTTCTTC
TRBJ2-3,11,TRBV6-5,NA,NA,CASGGLDTQYF,TGTGCCAGCGGCGGTCTAGATACGCAGTATTTT
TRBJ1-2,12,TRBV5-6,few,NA,CASSLSLRGYTF,TGTGCCAGCAGCTTATCCCTACGTGGCTACACCTTC
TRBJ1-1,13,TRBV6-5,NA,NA,CASSYGGPTEAFF,TGTGCCAGCAGTTATGGGGGCCCCACTGAAGCTTTCTTT
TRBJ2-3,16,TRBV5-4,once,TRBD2,CASSWTSGGRGDTQYF,TGTGCCAGCAGCTGGACTAGCGGGGGGCGGGGGGATACGCAGTATTTT
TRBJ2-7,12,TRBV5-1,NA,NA,CASSAESYEQYF,TGCGCCAGCTCGGCGGAGTCCTACGAGCAGTACTTC
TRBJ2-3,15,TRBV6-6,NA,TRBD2,CASSYVAGGTDTQYF,TGTGCCAGCAGTTACGTAGCGGGGGGCACAGATACGCAGTATTTT
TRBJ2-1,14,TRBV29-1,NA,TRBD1,CSVVLGQAPGVQFF,TGCAGCGTTGTCCTGGGACAGGCCCCTGGGGTGCAGTTCTTC
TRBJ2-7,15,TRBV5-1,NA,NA,CASSGQGGGGDEQYF,TGCGCCAGCAGCGGGCAGGGTGGGGGCGGCGACGAGCAGTACTTC
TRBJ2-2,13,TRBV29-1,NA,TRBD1,CSVDRGRAGELFF,TGCAGCGTTGACAGGGGGCGAGCCGGGGAGCTGTTTTTT
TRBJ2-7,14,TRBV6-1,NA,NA,CASSREGGGYEQYF,TGTGCCAGCAGTCGCGAAGGGGGTGGGTACGAGCAGTACTTC
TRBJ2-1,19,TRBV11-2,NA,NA,CASSPQWVGEAAVPDEQFF,TGTGCCAGCAGCCCGCAGTGGGTTGGGGAGGCGGCTGTCCCTGATGAGCAGTTCTTC
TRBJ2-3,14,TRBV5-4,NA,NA,CAITSGLFTDTQYF,TGTGCCATAACTTCTGGACTTTTCACAGATACGCAGTATTTT
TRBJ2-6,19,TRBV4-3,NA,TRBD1,CASSQDWAGGASGANVLTF,TGCGCCAGCAGCCAAGATTGGGCAGGGGGCGCCTCTGGGGCCAACGTCCTGACTTTC
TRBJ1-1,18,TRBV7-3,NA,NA,CASSLTFSGLPSNTEAFF,TGTGCCAGCAGCTTAACGTTTTCGGGACTTCCTTCGAACACTGAAGCTTTCTTT
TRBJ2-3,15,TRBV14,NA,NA,CASSHRQASTDTQYF,TGTGCCAGCAGTCACCGGCAGGCTAGCACAGATACGCAGTATTTT
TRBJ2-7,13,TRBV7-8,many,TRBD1,CASSLDRAHEQYF,TGTGCCAGCAGCTTGGACAGGGCCCACGAGCAGTACTTC
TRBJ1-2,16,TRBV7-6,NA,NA,CASSSYGSSANYGYTF,TGTGCCAGCAGCTCCTACGGGTCGTCTGCTAACTATGGCTACACCTTC
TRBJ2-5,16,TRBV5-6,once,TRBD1,CASSYTGGSDRETQYF,TGTGCCAGCAGCTACACAGGGGGATCGGATCGAGAGACCCAGTACTTC
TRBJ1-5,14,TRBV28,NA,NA,CASIPRRGNQPQHF,TGTGCCAGCATCCCTAGGAGGGGAAATCAGCCCCAGCATTTT
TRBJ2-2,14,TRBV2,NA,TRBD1,CASSPGGVTGELFF,TGTGCCAGCAGTCCAGGGGGCGTCACCGGGGAGCTGTTTTTT
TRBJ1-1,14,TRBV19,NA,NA,CASSIGRGETEAFF,TGTGCCAGTAGTATAGGCAGGGGAGAGACTGAAGCTTTCTTT
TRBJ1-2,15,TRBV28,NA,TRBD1,CASSSPGQGFVGYTF,TGTGCCAGCAGTTCGCCGGGACAGGGTTTTGTTGGCTACACCTTC